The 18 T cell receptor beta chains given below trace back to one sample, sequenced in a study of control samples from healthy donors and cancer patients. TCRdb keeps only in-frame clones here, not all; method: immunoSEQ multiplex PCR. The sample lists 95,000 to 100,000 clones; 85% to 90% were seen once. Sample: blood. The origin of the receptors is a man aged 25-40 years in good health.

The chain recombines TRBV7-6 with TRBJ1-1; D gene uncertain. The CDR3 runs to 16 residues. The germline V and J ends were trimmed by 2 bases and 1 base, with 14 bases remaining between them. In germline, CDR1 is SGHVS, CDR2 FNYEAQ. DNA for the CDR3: TGTGCCAGCAGCTTATCTGGTGTACGGAGGAACACTGAAGCTTTCTTT. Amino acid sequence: CASSLSGVRRNTEAFF.

CDR3 in DNA: TGTGCCAGCAGCTTAGATCGCCGGGGTTCAGATACGCAGTATTTT. Translating gives CASSLDRRGSDTQYF. V and J are TRBV7-2 and TRBJ2-3; D possibly corresponds to TRBD2 (5 bases). The CDR3 sequence is 15 residues long. Germline V gives CDR1 SGHTA, CDR2 FQGNSA. V was cut by 1 base and J by 4 bases, with 12 bases left in between.

The CDR3 region is CASSSYRDSYGYTF. Here the CDR3 DNA reads TGTGCCAGTAGTAGCTACAGGGACTCCTATGGCTACACCTTC. The V and J genes are TRBV19 and TRBJ1-2, with D perhaps TRBD1 (6 bases). The CDR3 has 14 amino acids. Trimming took 4 bases from V and 4 from J, leaving 13 bases between them. Germline CDR1 and CDR2: LNHDA and SQIVND (reference sequence).

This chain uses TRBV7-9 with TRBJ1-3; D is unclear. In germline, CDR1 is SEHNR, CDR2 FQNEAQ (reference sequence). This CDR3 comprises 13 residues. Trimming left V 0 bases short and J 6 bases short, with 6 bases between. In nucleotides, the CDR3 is TGTGCCAGCAGCTTAGCGGCGGAAAACACCATATATTTT. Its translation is CASSLAAENTIYF.

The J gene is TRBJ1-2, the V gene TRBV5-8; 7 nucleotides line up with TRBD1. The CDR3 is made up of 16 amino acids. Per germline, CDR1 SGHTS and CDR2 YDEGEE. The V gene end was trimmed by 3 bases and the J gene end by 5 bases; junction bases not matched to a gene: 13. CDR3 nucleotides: TGTGCCAGCAGCTCGATACGCCGGACAGGCGGGTATGGCTACACCTTC. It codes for CASSSIRRTGGYGYTF.

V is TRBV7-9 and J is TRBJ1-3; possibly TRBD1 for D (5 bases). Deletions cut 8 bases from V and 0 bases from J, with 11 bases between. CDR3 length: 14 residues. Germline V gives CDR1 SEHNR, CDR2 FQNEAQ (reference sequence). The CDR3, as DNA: TGTGCCAGCGATCCGACAGCCTCTGGAAACACCATATATTTT. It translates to CASDPTASGNTIYF.

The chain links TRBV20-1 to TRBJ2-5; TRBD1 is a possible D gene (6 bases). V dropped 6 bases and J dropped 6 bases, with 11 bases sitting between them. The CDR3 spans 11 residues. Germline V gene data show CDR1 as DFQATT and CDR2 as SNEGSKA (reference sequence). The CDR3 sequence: CSAEGVKTQYF. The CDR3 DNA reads TGCAGTGCCGAGGGGGTGAAGACCCAGTACTTC.

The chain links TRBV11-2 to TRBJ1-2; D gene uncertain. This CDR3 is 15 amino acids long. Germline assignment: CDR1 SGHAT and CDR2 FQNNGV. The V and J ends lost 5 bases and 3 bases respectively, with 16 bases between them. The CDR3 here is CASSAEVRPDYGYTF. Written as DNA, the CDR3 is TGTGCCAGCAGCGCAGAGGTAAGGCCAGACTATGGCTACACCTTC.

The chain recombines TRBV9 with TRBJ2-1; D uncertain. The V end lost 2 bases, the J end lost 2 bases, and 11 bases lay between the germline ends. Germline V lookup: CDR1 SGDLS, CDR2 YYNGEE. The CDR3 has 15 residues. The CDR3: CASSVGGFPYNEQFF. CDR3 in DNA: TGTGCCAGCAGCGTTGGTGGGTTTCCCTACAATGAGCAGTTCTTC.

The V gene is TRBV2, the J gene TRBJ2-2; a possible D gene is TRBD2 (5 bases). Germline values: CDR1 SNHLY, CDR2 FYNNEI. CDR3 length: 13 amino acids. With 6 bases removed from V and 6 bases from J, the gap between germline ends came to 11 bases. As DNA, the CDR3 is TGTGCCAGCAGAGAGAGGCGGGCCGGGGAGCTGTTTTTT. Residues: CASRERRAGELFF.

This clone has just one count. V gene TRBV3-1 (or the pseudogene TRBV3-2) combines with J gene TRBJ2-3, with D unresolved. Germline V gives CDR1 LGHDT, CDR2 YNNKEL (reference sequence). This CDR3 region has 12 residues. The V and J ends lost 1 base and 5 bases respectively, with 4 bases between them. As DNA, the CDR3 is TGTGCCAGCAGCCAAGGAGGAGATACGCAGTATTTT. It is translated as CASSQGGDTQYF.

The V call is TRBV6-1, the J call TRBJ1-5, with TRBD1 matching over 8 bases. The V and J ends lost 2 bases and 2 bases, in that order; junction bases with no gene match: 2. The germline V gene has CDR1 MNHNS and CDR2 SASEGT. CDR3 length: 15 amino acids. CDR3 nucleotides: TGTGCCAGCAGTGAACAACAGGGGGGCAATCAGCCCCAGCATTTT. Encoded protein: CASSEQQGGNQPQHF.

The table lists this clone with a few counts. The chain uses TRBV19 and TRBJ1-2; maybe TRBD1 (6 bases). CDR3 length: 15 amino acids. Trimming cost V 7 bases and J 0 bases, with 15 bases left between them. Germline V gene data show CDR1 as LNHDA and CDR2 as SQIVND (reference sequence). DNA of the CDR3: TGTGCCAGTAATATGCGACAGGCCACTAACTATGGCTACACCTTC. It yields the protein CASNMRQATNYGYTF. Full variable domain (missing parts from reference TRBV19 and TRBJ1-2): DGGITQSPKYLFRKEGQNVTLSCEQNLNHDAMYWYRQDPGQGLRLIYYSQIVNDFQKGDIAEGYSVSREKKESFPLTVTSAQKNPTAFYLCASNMRQATNYGYTFGSGTRLTVV.

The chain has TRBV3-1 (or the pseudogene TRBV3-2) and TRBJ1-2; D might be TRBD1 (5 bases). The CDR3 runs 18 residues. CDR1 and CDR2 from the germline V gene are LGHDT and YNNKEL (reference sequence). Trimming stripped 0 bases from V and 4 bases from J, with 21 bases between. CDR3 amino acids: CASSQEVSRGKPRYGYTF. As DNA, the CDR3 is TGTGCCAGCAGCCAAGAGGTTAGTAGGGGAAAGCCTCGCTATGGCTACACCTTC.

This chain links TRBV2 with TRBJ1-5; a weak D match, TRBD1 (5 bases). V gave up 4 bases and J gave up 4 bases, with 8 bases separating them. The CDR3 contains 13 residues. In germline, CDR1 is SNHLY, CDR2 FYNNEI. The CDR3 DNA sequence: TGTGCCAGCAGTGTGGGGGGGAATCAGCCCCAGCATTTT. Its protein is CASSVGGNQPQHF.

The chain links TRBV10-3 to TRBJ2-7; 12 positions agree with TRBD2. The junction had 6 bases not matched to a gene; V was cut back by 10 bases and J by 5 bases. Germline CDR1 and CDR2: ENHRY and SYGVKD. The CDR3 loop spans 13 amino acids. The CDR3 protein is CATRLAGENEQYV. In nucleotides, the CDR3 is TGTGCCACCAGACTAGCGGGGGAAAACGAGCAGTACGTC.

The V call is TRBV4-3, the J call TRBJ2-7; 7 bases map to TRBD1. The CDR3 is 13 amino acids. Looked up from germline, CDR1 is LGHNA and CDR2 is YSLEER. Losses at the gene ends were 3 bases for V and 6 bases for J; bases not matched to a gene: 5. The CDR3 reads CASSQRQGGEQYF. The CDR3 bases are TGCGCCAGCAGCCAGAGACAGGGTGGCGAGCAGTACTTC.

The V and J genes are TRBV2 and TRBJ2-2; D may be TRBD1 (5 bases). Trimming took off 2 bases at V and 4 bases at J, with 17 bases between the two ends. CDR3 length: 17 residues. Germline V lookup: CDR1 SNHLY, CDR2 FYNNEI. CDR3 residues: CASSETGTPLGTGELFF. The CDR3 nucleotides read TGTGCCAGCAGTGAAACAGGCACCCCCCTCGGCACCGGGGAGCTGTTTTTT.